Presented here are 21 T cell receptor beta chains from one specimen sequenced in a study of blood T cells in healthy people across ages. A second 7 to 11 cycle PCR used barcoded and J-beta primers. TCRdb ran MiXCR on the 5' RACE reads and lists one entry per CDR3 protein. The sample consists of some 690,000 distinct CDR3 sequences, over 20% of them appearing once. The specimen was blood. Receptor source: a man in his 70s in good health.

This clonotype was recorded at least ten times. V usage is TRBV27 and J usage is TRBJ1-1; D uncertain. V was shortened by 0 bases and J by 1 base, with 6 bases between the two germline ends. Germline values: CDR1 MNHEY, CDR2 SMNVEV (reference sequence). The CDR3 runs to 14 residues. The CDR3 region has the DNA TGTGCCAGCAGTTTATCTAGGGCGAACACTGAAGCTTTCTTT. Its protein product is CASSLSRANTEAFF.

This clonotype was seen ten or more times. The chain combines TRBV7-6 with TRBJ1-6; D perhaps matches TRBD1 (5 bases). CDR3 length equals 15 residues. CDR1 is SGHVS, CDR2 FNYEAQ, per germline. Between the trimmed V and J ends, which lost 2 bases and 7 bases, there was a span of 12 bases. The CDR3 reads CASSLLGRENSPLHF. In nucleotides, the CDR3 is TGTGCCAGCAGCTTACTAGGCAGGGAGAATTCACCCCTCCACTTT. The full variable domain, rest sourced from reference TRBV7-6 and TRBJ1-6, is GAGVSQSPRYKVTKRGQDVALRCDPISGHVSLYWYRQALGQGPEFLTYFNYEAQQDKSGLPNDRFSAERPEGSISTLTIQRTEQRDSAMYRCASSLLGRENSPLHFGNGTRLTVT.

Here the CDR3 reads CACLRVGDTEAFF. As DNA, the CDR3 is TGTGCCTGTTTAAGGGTCGGGGACACTGAAGCTTTCTTT. The chain is built from TRBV6-6 and TRBJ1-1; no clear D gene. The germline V gene encodes CDR1 MNHNY and CDR2 SVGAGI (reference sequence). The CDR3 sequence is 13 residues long. V was pared by 11 bases and J by 3 bases, with 16 bases between.

In this sample, this clonotype turned up a few times. The chain uses TRBV29-1 and TRBJ1-1; TRBD1 aligns across 10 bases. V shed 7 bases and J 0 bases; nucleotides not matched to a gene: 5. The CDR3 covers 14 residues. From germline, CDR1 is SQVTM and CDR2 ANQGSEA. CDR3 coding DNA: TGCAGCGGAACCGGGACAGGGGTGAACACTGAAGCTTTCTTT. Its protein is CSGTGTGVNTEAFF.

In this sample, this clonotype turned up a few times. V is TRBV18 and J is TRBJ2-7; 10 positions agree with TRBD1. After removal of 1 base from V and 6 bases from J, the junction contained 9 bases not matched to a gene. The CDR3 runs 16 residues. Germline V gives CDR1 KGHSH, CDR2 LQKENI. The CDR3 nucleotides are TGTGCCAGCTCACCACTCACGGGGACAGGGGTTTTCGAGCAGTACTTC. It yields the protein CASSPLTGTGVFEQYF.

Only a few counts were recorded for this clonotype. The CDR3 DNA reads TGTGCCACCAGTCCTGACGGCGATCAGCCCCAGCATTTT. It translates to CATSPDGDQPQHF. V is TRBV24-1 and J is TRBJ1-5; D remains ambiguous. V shed 6 bases and J shed 5 bases, with 10 bases lying between them. Germline CDR1 is KGHDR and CDR2 is SFDVKD. The CDR3 sequence is 13 residues long.

This clonotype was seen more than once but under ten times. V is TRBV6-2 or TRBV6-3 and J is TRBJ1-4; 9 positions match TRBD1. Germline assignment: CDR1 MNHEY and CDR2 SVGEGT. The trim removed 11 bases at V and 8 bases at J, leaving 12 bases unmatched. CDR3 size: 14 residues. CDR3: CASTRTGGNEKLFF. Written as DNA, the CDR3 is TGTGCCTCCACGAGAACAGGGGGCAACGAAAAACTGTTTTTT.

The table lists this clonotype with a few counts. The chain links TRBV12-3 or TRBV12-4 to TRBJ1-2; the D is unclear. V lost 4 bases and J 6 bases, leaving 15 bases between the germline ends. The CDR3 runs 14 residues. In DNA form, the CDR3 reads TGTGCCAGCAGTTCCCGGACGGTTGTCGATGGCTACACCTTC. Amino acids: CASSSRTVVDGYTF.

The rearrangement joins TRBV12-3 or TRBV12-4 to TRBJ2-1; D not resolved. TRBJ2-7 explains the end of the DNA better; the J call may be wrong. The CDR3 loop spans 14 amino acids. CDR3 in amino acids: CASSPGPTLAEQYF. The CDR3 nucleotides read TGTGCCAGCAGTCCCGGGCCTACCCTCGCCGAGCAGTACTTC.

This chain joins TRBV24-1 and TRBJ2-2; the match to TRBD1 covers 9 bases. Germline V gene sequence: CDR1 KGHDR, CDR2 SFDVKD. Trimming cost V 3 bases and J 5 bases; bases outside gene matches: 6. This CDR3 is built from 16 residues. CDR3 residues: CATSDPGTGRTGELFF. DNA for the CDR3: TGTGCCACCAGTGATCCCGGGACAGGGAGGACCGGGGAGCTGTTTTTT.

Here the CDR3 reads CSALRDRALEQYF. The DNA of the CDR3 is TGCAGTGCTCTACGGGACAGGGCCCTCGAGCAGTACTTC. The chain employs TRBV20-1 and TRBJ2-7, with TRBD1 identical over 9 bases. With 5 bases clipped from V and 6 bases from J, the junction kept 8 bases outside the gene matches. The germline gives CDR1 DFQATT, CDR2 SNEGSKA (reference sequence). CDR3 length: 13 residues.

The chain has TRBV12-3 or TRBV12-4 and TRBJ2-1; TRBD2 aligns across 10 bases. V trimming: 6 bases; J trimming: 4 bases; junction bases outside the gene matches: 3. This CDR3 comprises 14 residues. CDR3 sequence reads: CASRLAGVYNEQFF. CDR3 nucleotide sequence: TGTGCCAGCAGGCTAGCGGGGGTGTACAATGAGCAGTTCTTC.

The table lists this clonotype with a few counts. The chain carries TRBV6-1 and TRBJ1-4; 11 nucleotides align to TRBD1. The V gene's germline CDR1 is MNHNS and CDR2 SASEGT. CDR3 size: 18 residues. Germline trimming cut 4 bases from V and 7 bases from J; bases unmatched to any gene: 14. For the CDR3, the DNA is TGTGCCAGCAGTGGTCTACTCGCCACCGGGACAGGGGGTGAAAAACTGTTTTTT. Protein: CASSGLLATGTGGEKLFF.

This sequence joins TRBV6-5 and TRBJ1-1; tentative D call: TRBD1 (5 bases). Trimming took 10 bases from V and 4 from J, leaving 10 bases between them. Germline CDR1 MNHEY, CDR2 SVGAGI. CDR3 size: 11 residues. The CDR3 loop is CATTGLTEAFF. Written as DNA, the CDR3 is TGTGCCACTACGGGACTCACTGAAGCTTTCTTT.

The J gene is TRBJ1-4, the V gene TRBV25-1, with 9 positions matching TRBD1. CDR3 length equals 15 residues. Germline trimming cut 5 bases from V and 7 bases from J; bases unmatched to any gene: 8. Looked up from germline, CDR1 is MGHDK and CDR2 is SYGVNS. The CDR3 region has the DNA TGTGCCAGCAGTACCGGGACAGGGCATGGTGAAAAACTGTTTTTT. Translating gives CASSTGTGHGEKLFF. The full variable domain, completed using reference TRBV25-1 and TRBJ1-4, is EADIYQTPRYLVIGTGKKITLECSQTMGHDKMYWYQQDPGMELHLIHYSYGVNSTEKGDLSSESTVSRIRTEHFPLTLESARPSHTSQYLCASSTGTGHGEKLFFGSGTQLSVL.

This clonotype was observed many times. This chain connects TRBV11-3 to TRBJ2-1; TRBD2 agrees at 15 bases. There are 18 residues in the CDR3. After removal of 5 bases from V and 1 base from J, the junction contained 6 bases not matched to a gene. The germline V gene encodes CDR1 SGHNT and CDR2 YENEEA. This CDR3 is CASSGGTSGRFSYNEQFF. The CDR3 DNA reads as TGTGCCAGCAGCGGGGGGACTAGCGGGAGGTTTTCCTACAATGAGCAGTTCTTC.

This clonotype occurred a few times. V is TRBV20-1 and J is TRBJ1-2, with 7 positions matching TRBD1. Germline lookup yields CDR1 DFQATT and CDR2 SNEGSKA (reference sequence). The CDR3 loop spans 13 amino acids. V was pared by 7 bases and J by 4 bases, with 9 bases of the junction left unmatched. This CDR3 reads CSVNRDRFYGYTF. CDR3 DNA: TGCAGTGTCAACCGGGACAGATTCTATGGCTACACCTTC.

The V call is TRBV29-1, the J call TRBJ2-5; 8 positions agree with TRBD1. Germline CDR1 SQVTM, CDR2 ANQGSEA. V shed 3 bases, J shed 4 bases, and the junction held 1 base outside the gene matches. The CDR3 length is 12 residues. The CDR3 nucleotides read TGCAGCGTTGACCAGGGGGCAGAGACCCAGTACTTC. Protein: CSVDQGAETQYF.

This clonotype has just a few counts. V and J are TRBV18 and TRBJ2-1; 9 positions agree with TRBD1. The CDR3 contains 17 residues. Germline V gene data show CDR1 as KGHSH and CDR2 as LQKENI. V lost 2 bases, J lost 6 bases, and 11 bases stayed unmatched. In DNA form, the CDR3 reads TGTGCCAGCTCACCATATATATCGGGACAGGGTTTCAATGAGCAGTTCTTC. It codes for CASSPYISGQGFNEQFF.

There are a few counts of this clonotype. The chain is built from TRBV28 and TRBJ2-6; the D gene is possibly TRBD1 (5 bases). The V and J ends lost 3 bases and 3 bases respectively, with 12 bases between them. This CDR3 region has 16 residues. Germline V gives CDR1 MDHEN, CDR2 SYDVKM. This chain's CDR3 is CASSFQGSGGANVLTF. As DNA, the CDR3 is TGTGCCAGCAGTTTTCAGGGTTCGGGTGGGGCCAACGTCCTGACTTTC.

The chain recombines TRBV29-1 with TRBJ2-7; D may be TRBD2 (7 bases). V lost 0 bases and J 4 bases, leaving 19 bases between the germline ends. Germline V CDR1 and CDR2: SQVTM, ANQGSEA. This CDR3 has 16 amino acids. The CDR3 loop reads CSVEDRGGNVRYEQYF. The CDR3 bases are TGCAGCGTTGAAGACAGGGGAGGGAACGTGCGTTACGAGCAGTACTTC.